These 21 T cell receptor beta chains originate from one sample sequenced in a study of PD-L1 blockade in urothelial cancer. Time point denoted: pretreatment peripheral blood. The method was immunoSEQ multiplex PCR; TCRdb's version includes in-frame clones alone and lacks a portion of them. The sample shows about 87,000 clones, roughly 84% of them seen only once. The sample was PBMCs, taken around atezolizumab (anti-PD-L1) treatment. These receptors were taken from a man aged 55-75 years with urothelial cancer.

CDR3 residues: CASSRGRVGDIQYF. In DNA form, the CDR3 reads TGTGCCAGCAGCCGTGGGAGGGTCGGGGACATTCAGTACTTC. The rearrangement uses TRBV9 and TRBJ2-4; TRBD2 agrees at 7 bases. CDR3 length equals 14 residues. With 4 bases clipped from V and 8 bases from J, the junction kept 9 bases outside the gene matches. Germline CDR1 and CDR2: SGDLS and YYNGEE. Full variable domain (missing parts from reference TRBV9 and TRBJ2-4): DSGVTQTPKHLITATGQRVTLRCSPRSGDLSVYWYQQSLDQGLQFLIQYYNGEERAKGNILERFSAQQFPDLHSELNLSSLELGDSALYFCASSRGRVGDIQYFGAGTRLSVL.

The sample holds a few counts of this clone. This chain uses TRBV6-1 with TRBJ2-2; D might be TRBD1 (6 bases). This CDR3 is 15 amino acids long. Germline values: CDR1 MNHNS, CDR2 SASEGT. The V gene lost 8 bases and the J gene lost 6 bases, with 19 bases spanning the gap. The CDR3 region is CASGGRGAAAGELFF. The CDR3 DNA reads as TGTGCCAGCGGGGGCCGTGGGGCAGCGGCCGGGGAGCTGTTTTTT.

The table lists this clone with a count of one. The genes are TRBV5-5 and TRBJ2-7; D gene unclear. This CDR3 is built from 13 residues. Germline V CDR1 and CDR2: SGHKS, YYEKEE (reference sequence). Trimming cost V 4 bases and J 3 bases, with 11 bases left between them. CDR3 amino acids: CASSPLPLYEQYF. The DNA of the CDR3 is TGTGCCAGCAGCCCACTACCCCTCTACGAGCAGTACTTC.

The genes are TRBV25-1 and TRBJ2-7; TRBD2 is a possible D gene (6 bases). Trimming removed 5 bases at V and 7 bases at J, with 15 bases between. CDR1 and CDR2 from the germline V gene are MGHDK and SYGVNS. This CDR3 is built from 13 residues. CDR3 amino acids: CASSSGGPGEQYF. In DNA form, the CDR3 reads TGTGCCAGCAGTTCCGGGGGTCCGGGAGAGCAGTACTTC.

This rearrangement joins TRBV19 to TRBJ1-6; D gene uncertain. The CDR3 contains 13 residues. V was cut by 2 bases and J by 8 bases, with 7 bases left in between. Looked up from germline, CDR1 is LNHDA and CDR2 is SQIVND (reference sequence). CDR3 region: CASSISVDSPLHF. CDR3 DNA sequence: TGTGCCAGTAGTATAAGTGTAGATTCACCCCTCCACTTT.

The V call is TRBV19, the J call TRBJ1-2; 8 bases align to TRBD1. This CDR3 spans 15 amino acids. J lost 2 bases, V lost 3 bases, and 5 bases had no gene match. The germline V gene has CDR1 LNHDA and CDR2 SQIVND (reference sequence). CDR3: CASSMTGAFNYGYTF. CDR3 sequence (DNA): TGTGCCAGTAGTATGACAGGGGCCTTCAACTATGGCTACACCTTC.

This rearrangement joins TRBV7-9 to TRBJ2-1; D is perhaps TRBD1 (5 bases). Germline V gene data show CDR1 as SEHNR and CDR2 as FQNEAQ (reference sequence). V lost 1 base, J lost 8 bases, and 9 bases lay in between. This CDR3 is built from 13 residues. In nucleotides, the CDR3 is TGTGCCAGCAGCTTAGACAGGACCGATGAGCAGTTCTTC. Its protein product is CASSLDRTDEQFF.

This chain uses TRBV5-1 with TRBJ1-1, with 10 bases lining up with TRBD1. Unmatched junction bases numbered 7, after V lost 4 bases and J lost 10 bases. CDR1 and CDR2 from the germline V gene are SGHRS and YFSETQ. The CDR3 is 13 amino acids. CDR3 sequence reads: CASSEDRGVVAFF. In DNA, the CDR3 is TGCGCCAGCAGCGAGGACAGGGGGGTAGTAGCTTTCTTT. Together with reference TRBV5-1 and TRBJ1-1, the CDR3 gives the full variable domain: KAGVTQTPRYLIKTRGQQVTLSCSPISGHRSVSWYQQTPGQGLQFLFEYFSETQRNKGNFPGRFSGRQFSNSRSEMNVSTLELGDSALYLCASSEDRGVVAFFGQGTRLTVV.

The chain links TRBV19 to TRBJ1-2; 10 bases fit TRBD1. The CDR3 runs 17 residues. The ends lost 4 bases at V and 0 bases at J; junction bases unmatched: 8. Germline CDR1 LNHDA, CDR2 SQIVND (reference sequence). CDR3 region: CASSTGTGVNTNYGYTF. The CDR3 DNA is TGTGCCAGTAGTACCGGGACAGGGGTAAACACTAACTATGGCTACACCTTC.

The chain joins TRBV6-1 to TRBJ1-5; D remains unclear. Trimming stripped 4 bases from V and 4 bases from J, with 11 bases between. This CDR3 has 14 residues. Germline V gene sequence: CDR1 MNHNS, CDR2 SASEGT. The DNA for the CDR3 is TGTGCCAGCAGTGTACCCGGGGTTAATCAGCCCCAGCATTTT. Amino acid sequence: CASSVPGVNQPQHF.

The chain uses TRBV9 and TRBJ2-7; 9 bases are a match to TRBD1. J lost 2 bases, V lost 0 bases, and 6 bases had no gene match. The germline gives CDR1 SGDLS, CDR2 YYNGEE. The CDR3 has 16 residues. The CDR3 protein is CASSVGLTGGPYEQYF. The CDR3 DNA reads TGTGCCAGCAGCGTAGGTCTCACAGGGGGCCCCTACGAGCAGTACTTC. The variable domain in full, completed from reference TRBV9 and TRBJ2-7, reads DSGVTQTPKHLITATGQRVTLRCSPRSGDLSVYWYQQSLDQGLQFLIQYYNGEERAKGNILERFSAQQFPDLHSELNLSSLELGDSALYFCASSVGLTGGPYEQYFGPGTRLTVT.

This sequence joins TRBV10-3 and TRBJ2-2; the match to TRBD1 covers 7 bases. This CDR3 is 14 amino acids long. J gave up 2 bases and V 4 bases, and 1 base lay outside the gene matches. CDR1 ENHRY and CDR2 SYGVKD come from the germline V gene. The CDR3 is CAISGTGNTGELFF. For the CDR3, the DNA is TGTGCCATCAGTGGGACAGGAAACACCGGGGAGCTGTTTTTT.

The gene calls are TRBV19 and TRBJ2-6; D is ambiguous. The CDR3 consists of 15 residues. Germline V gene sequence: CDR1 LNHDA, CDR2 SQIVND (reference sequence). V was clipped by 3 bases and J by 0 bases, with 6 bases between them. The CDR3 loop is CASSILSSGANVLTF. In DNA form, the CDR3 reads TGTGCCAGTAGTATTTTGAGCTCTGGGGCCAACGTCCTGACTTTC.

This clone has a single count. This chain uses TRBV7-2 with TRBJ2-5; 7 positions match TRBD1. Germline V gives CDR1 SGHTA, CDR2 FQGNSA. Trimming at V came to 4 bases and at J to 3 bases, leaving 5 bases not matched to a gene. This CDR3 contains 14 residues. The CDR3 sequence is CASSSQTGKETQYF. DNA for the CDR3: TGTGCCAGCAGCTCCCAGACAGGGAAAGAGACCCAGTACTTC.

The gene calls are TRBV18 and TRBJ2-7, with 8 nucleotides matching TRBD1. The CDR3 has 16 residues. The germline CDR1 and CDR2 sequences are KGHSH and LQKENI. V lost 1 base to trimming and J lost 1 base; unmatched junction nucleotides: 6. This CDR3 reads CASSPLAGGRSYEQYF. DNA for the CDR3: TGTGCCAGCTCACCACTGGCAGGGGGCAGGTCCTACGAGCAGTACTTC.

The CDR3 sequence: CSGTPGQGANYGYTF. CDR3 nucleotide sequence: TGCAGCGGAACTCCAGGACAGGGGGCAAACTATGGCTACACCTTC. This chain uses TRBV29-1 with TRBJ1-2; TRBD1 matches 11 bases. V lost 7 bases to trimming and J lost 2 bases; unmatched junction nucleotides: 9. The CDR3 runs 15 residues. The germline gives CDR1 SQVTM, CDR2 ANQGSEA.

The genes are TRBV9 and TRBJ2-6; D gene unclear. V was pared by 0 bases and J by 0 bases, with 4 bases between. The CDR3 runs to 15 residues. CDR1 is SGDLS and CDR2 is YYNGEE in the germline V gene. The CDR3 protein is CASSVAVSGANVLTF. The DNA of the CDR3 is TGTGCCAGCAGCGTAGCGGTCTCTGGGGCCAACGTCCTGACTTTC.

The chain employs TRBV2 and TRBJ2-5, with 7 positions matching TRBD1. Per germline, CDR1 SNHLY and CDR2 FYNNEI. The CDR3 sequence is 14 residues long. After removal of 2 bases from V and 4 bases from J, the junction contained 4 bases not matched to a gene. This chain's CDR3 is CASSERTGGETQYF. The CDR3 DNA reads TGTGCCAGCAGTGAAAGGACAGGCGGAGAGACCCAGTACTTC.

The CDR3 DNA is TGTGCCAGCAGTTCGGGGGGACAGGGGGCTTGGGAGCAGTACTTC. Protein sequence: CASSSGGQGAWEQYF. This chain joins TRBV28 and TRBJ2-7; 12 bases align to TRBD1. CDR3 size: 15 residues. Looked up from germline, CDR1 is MDHEN and CDR2 is SYDVKM. J lost 7 bases, V lost 4 bases, and 8 bases had no gene match.

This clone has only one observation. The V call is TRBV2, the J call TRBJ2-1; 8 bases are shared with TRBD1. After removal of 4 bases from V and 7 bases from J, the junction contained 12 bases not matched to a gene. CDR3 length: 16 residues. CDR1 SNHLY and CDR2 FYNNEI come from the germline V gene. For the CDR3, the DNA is TGTGCCAGCAGTGTAACCCCGACAGGGGAGGATAATGAGCAGTTCTTC. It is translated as CASSVTPTGEDNEQFF.

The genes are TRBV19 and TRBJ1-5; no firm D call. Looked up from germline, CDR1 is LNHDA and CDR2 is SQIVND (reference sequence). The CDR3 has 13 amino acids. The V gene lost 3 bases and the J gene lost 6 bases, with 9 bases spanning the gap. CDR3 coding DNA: TGTGCCAGTAGTATTAAGGCAGGTCAGCCCCAGCATTTT. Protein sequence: CASSIKAGQPQHF.